In its sample, the clone carrying this TCR beta chain was seen once. Ages ranged from roughly 18 to 100 years, with residence in about 23 US areas. This CDR3 has 17 amino acids. V dropped 2 bases and J dropped 0 bases, with 14 bases sitting between them. CDR1 and CDR2 from the germline V gene are SGHTS and YDEGEE. Method: immunoSEQ multiplex PCR; TCRdb's copy keeps in-frame clones and lacks some. The sample has 200,000 to 250,000 clones; 80% to 90% are singletons. This sample stems from a study of blood T cell repertoires in COVID-19. Material for sequencing was PBMCs or T cells enriched from blood (not recorded which). This chain uses TRBV5-8 with TRBJ1-4, with D possibly TRBD1 on 6 matching bases. The sequence derives from a man in his forties who had recovered from COVID-19. The chain's CDR3 is CASSLGGGAATNEKLFF. CDR3 bases: TGTGCCAGCAGCTTAGGGGGAGGGGCCGCAACTAATGAAAAACTGTTTTTT.